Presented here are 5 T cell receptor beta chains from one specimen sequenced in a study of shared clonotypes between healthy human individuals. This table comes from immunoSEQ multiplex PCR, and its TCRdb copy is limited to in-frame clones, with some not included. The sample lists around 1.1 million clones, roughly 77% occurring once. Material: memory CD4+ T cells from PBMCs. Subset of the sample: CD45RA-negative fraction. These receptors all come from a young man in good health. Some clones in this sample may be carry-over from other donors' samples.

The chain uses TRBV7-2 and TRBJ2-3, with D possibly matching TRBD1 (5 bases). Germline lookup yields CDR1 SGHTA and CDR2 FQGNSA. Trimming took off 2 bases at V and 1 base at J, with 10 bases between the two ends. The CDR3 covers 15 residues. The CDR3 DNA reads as TGTGCCAGCAGCTTACAGGGTTCACGCACAGATACGCAGTATTTT. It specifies CASSLQGSRTDTQYF.

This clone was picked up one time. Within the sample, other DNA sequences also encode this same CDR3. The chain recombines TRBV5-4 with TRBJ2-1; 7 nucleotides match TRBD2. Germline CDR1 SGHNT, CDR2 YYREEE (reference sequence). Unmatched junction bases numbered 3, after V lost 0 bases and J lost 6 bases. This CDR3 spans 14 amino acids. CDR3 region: CASSLGGRGNEQFF. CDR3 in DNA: TGTGCCAGCAGCTTGGGCGGGAGAGGCAATGAGCAGTTCTTC. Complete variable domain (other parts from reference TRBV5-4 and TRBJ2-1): ETGVTQSPTHLIKTRGQQVTLRCSSQSGHNTVSWYQQALGQGPQFIFQYYREEENGRGNFPPRFSGLQFPNYSSELNVNALELDDSALYLCASSLGGRGNEQFFGPGTRLTVL.

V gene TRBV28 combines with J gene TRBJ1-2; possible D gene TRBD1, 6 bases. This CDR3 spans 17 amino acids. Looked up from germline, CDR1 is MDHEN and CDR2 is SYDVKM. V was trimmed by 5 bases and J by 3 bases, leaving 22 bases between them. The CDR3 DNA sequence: TGTGCCAGCAGTATTTTCGGGGCCCTCAGGGGTGACTATGGCTACACCTTC. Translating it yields CASSIFGALRGDYGYTF.

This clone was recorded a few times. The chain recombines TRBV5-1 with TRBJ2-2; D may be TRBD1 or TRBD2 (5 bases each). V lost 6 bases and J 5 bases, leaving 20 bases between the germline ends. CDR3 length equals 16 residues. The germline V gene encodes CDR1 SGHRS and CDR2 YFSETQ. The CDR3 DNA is TGCGCCAGCACCATGGGGGTGGCCCCGGGGACCGGGGAGCTGTTTTTT. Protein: CASTMGVAPGTGELFF.

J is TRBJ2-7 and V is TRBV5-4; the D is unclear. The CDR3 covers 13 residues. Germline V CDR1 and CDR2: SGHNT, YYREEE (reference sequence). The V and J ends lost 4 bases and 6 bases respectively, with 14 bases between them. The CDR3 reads CASSADQDGEQYF. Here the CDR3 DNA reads TGTGCCAGCAGCGCGGACCAGGACGGCGAGCAGTACTTC.